Below, 14 T cell receptor beta chains from the same sample are listed, as sequenced in a study of shared clonotypes between healthy human individuals. The table came from immunoSEQ multiplex PCR; TCRdb's copy has only in-frame clones and leaves some out. The sample holds 2 million to 3 million clones, approximately 93% seen once. Input material: naive CD4+ T cells from PBMCs. Subset of the sample: CD45RA+ positively selected. The receptors originated from a man between 18 and 35 years old in good health. Some clones in this sample may be carry-over from other donors' samples.

The chain recombines TRBV5-6 with TRBJ1-5, with D tentatively TRBD1 (5 bases). This CDR3 is 15 amino acids long. Germline CDR1 is SGHDT and CDR2 is YYEEEE. V gave up 1 base and J gave up 7 bases, with 15 bases separating them. This chain's CDR3 is CASSLRGPSSQPQHF. The DNA for the CDR3 is TGTGCCAGCAGCTTGCGGGGACCTTCATCCCAGCCCCAGCATTTT.

This clone was found once. The chain joins TRBV7-6 to TRBJ2-7; 8 bases align to TRBD1. This CDR3 contains 16 residues. J lost 6 bases, V lost 2 bases, and 12 bases had no gene match. Germline loops: CDR1 SGHVS, CDR2 FNYEAQ. The CDR3 DNA reads TGTGCCAGCAGCTTATTGGGTTGGACAGGGAGTGGCGAGCAGTACTTC. It is translated as CASSLLGWTGSGEQYF. Full variable domain (remainder filled in from reference TRBV7-6 and TRBJ2-7): GAGVSQSPRYKVTKRGQDVALRCDPISGHVSLYWYRQALGQGPEFLTYFNYEAQQDKSGLPNDRFSAERPEGSISTLTIQRTEQRDSAMYRCASSLLGWTGSGEQYFGPGTRLTVT.

This chain joins TRBV6-1 and TRBJ1-5; 9 bases align to TRBD1. CDR1 is MNHNS and CDR2 is SASEGT in the germline V gene. The CDR3 spans 15 residues. J gave up 0 bases and V 8 bases, and 5 bases lay outside the gene matches. The CDR3 loop is CASDRGKNSNQPQHF. The CDR3 coding sequence is TGTGCCAGCGACAGGGGGAAAAATAGCAATCAGCCCCAGCATTTT.

The gene calls are TRBV7-3 and TRBJ2-6; TRBD1 might be the D (5 bases). CDR3 length equals 17 residues. V shed 5 bases and J shed 4 bases, with 18 bases lying between them. Germline V lookup: CDR1 SGHTA, CDR2 FQGTGA. CDR3 residues: CASSLNPQGSGANVLTF. CDR3 coding DNA: TGTGCCAGCAGCCTCAACCCGCAGGGTTCCGGGGCCAACGTCCTGACTTTC.

The V call is TRBV6-1, the J call TRBJ1-1, with D possibly TRBD1 on 6 matching bases. Trimming stripped 4 bases from V and 7 bases from J, with 13 bases between. The CDR3 is 13 amino acids. Germline-derived CDR1 and CDR2 are MNHNS and SASEGT. CDR3 coding DNA: TGTGCCAGCAGTGCCCACAGGGCAGATGAAGCTTTCTTT. Its translation is CASSAHRADEAFF.

V gene TRBV11-2 combines with J gene TRBJ1-2, with 8 bases that match TRBD1. The CDR3 is 17 amino acids. Unmatched junction bases numbered 15, after V lost 2 bases and J lost 7 bases. Looked up from germline, CDR1 is SGHAT and CDR2 is FQNNGV. CDR3 in DNA: TGTGCCAGCAGCTTACAGGCAGGGGGCGCCGGTCTCGGTGGCTACACCTTC. Translated, it gives CASSLQAGGAGLGGYTF.

This sequence joins TRBV7-9 and TRBJ2-5; perhaps D is TRBD1 or TRBD2 (6 bases each). The CDR3 runs 17 residues. Between the trimmed V and J ends, which lost 5 bases and 4 bases, there was a span of 23 bases. The germline V gene encodes CDR1 SEHNR and CDR2 FQNEAQ (reference sequence). The CDR3 sequence is CASSPGGYRDMGETQYF. In DNA form, the CDR3 reads TGTGCCAGCAGCCCAGGAGGGTACAGGGACATGGGAGAGACCCAGTACTTC. The full variable domain, its missing parts supplied by reference TRBV7-9 and TRBJ2-5, is DTGVSQNPRHKITKRGQNVTFRCDPISEHNRLYWYRQTLGQGPEFLTYFQNEAQLEKSRLLSDRFSAERPKGSFSTLEIQRTEQGDSAMYLCASSPGGYRDMGETQYFGPGTRLLVL.

The chain combines TRBV7-2 with TRBJ2-7; tentatively, D is TRBD1 (6 bases). The CDR3 runs to 13 residues. CDR1 is SGHTA and CDR2 is FQGNSA in the germline V gene. The V gene lost 5 bases and the J gene lost 6 bases, with 14 bases spanning the gap. CDR3: CASSLIQGSEQYF. CDR3 sequence (DNA): TGTGCCAGCAGCCTAATACAGGGTTCCGAGCAGTACTTC.

This chain links TRBV28 with TRBJ1-2; weak D call: TRBD1 (6 bases). V was pared by 11 bases and J by 1 base, with 11 bases between. Germline V gene data show CDR1 as MDHEN and CDR2 as SYDVKM. The CDR3 runs to 12 residues. In DNA, the CDR3 is TGTGCCGTCCGGGGGCTTAACTATGGCTACACCTTC. Amino acids: CAVRGLNYGYTF.

This clone was counted once. V gene TRBV7-9 combines with J gene TRBJ1-2; TRBD1 might be the D (6 bases). Germline CDR1 reads SEHNR; CDR2 reads FQNEAQ (reference sequence). Trimming shortened V by 2 bases and J by 4 bases, and 17 bases separated the two germline ends. This CDR3 has 16 residues. CDR3 nucleotide sequence: TGTGCCAGCAGCTTAATTGGGACACCCTTCCCCTATGGCTACACCTTC. It encodes CASSLIGTPFPYGYTF.

V gene TRBV5-1 combines with J gene TRBJ2-7; 10 nucleotides line up with TRBD1. CDR1 and CDR2 from the germline V gene are SGHRS and YFSETQ. The length of the CDR3 is 14 residues. V gave up 4 bases and J gave up 4 bases; unmatched junction bases: 5. CDR3 amino acids: CASSVRDRGYEQYF. The CDR3 DNA sequence: TGCGCCAGCAGCGTCAGGGACAGGGGATACGAGCAGTACTTC.

The J gene is TRBJ1-3, the V gene TRBV18; D ambiguous. CDR3 length: 20 residues. V dropped 2 bases and J dropped 0 bases, with 23 bases sitting between them. Per the germline V gene, CDR1 is KGHSH and CDR2 is LQKENI. CDR3 residues: CASSPSSSSVPGDSGNTIYF. The CDR3 bases are TGTGCCAGCTCACCATCCTCTTCCTCGGTCCCGGGAGACTCTGGAAACACCATATATTTT.

In the case of this clone: Within the sample, other DNA sequences also encode this same CDR3. The chain links TRBV7-3 to TRBJ2-3; D gene uncertain. This CDR3 is built from 14 residues. V was cut by 5 bases and J by 2 bases, with 11 bases left in between. CDR1 is SGHTA and CDR2 is FQGTGA in the germline V gene. The CDR3, as DNA: TGTGCCAGCAGCCGCGACCGAACCACAGATACGCAGTATTTT. It yields the protein CASSRDRTTDTQYF.

The chain carries TRBV5-1 and TRBJ2-1; perhaps D is TRBD1 or TRBD2 (5 bases each). Deletions cut 0 bases from V and 5 bases from J, with 12 bases between. This CDR3 spans 15 amino acids. Germline lookup yields CDR1 SGHRS and CDR2 YFSETQ. The CDR3 DNA follows: TGCGCCAGCAGCTTGGGGGACGCCGGTAACAATGAGCAGTTCTTC. As protein: CASSLGDAGNNEQFF.